Listed here are 2 T cell receptor beta chains from one sample, sequenced in a study of OX40 agonist ivuxolimab in advanced cancers. Profiling relied on immunoSEQ multiplex PCR, and the TCRdb table lists in-frame clones only, not all of them. In the table there are over 95,000 clones, roughly nine tenths of which are singletons. Sequenced material: CD4+ or CD8+ T cells sorted from blood, taken in a trial of the OX40 agonist ivuxolimab. These receptors all come from an adult with an advanced solid tumor such as melanoma, head and neck, liver or kidney cancer.

This chain uses TRBV7-2 with TRBJ2-6; possible D gene TRBD2, 6 bases. Germline CDR1 SGHTA, CDR2 FQGNSA. The CDR3 runs to 17 residues. With 4 bases removed from V and 0 bases from J, the gap between germline ends came to 13 bases. The CDR3 DNA follows: TGTGCCAGCAGCTCAGCGCGGGGCTTCTCTGGGGCCAACGTCCTGACTTTC. Amino acid sequence: CASSSARGFSGANVLTF.

The genes are TRBV6-6 and TRBJ1-5; no firm D call. Per the germline V gene, CDR1 is MNHNY and CDR2 is SVGAGI (reference sequence). Trimming cost V 4 bases and J 9 bases, with 16 bases left between them. CDR3 length: 14 amino acids. The CDR3 sequence: CASSSGISHRPQHF. In DNA, the CDR3 is TGTGCCAGCAGTTCGGGTATATCCCATCGGCCCCAGCATTTT.